This passage covers 29 T cell receptor beta chains from one sample sequenced in a study of blood T cell repertoires in COVID-19 (dated by TCRdb to between 2020 and 2021). Receptor amplification or capture employed the immunoSEQ multiplex PCR assay. This is the immuneACCESS table as TCRdb keeps it, with only in-frame sequences that have V and J called. A part of the clones is gone; compared with another copy, unresolved V genes explain less than half, and the rest is unexplained. Within this sample are roughly 250,000 clones, with about 85% of them counted one time only. Of the sample, around 1% falls within the top ten clones. Sequencing used peripheral blood. The source is a human donor with COVID-19, enrolled during active disease. The donor label of this sample is uncertain.

CDR3 nucleotide sequence: TGCGCCAGCAGCTTGGAAGGACATAGCAATCAGCCCCAGCATTTT. Translating it yields CASSLEGHSNQPQHF. The chain links TRBV5-1 to TRBJ1-5; D is possibly TRBD1 (5 bases). Deletions cut 0 bases from V and 0 bases from J, with 7 bases between. CDR1 is SGHRS, CDR2 YFSETQ, per germline. CDR3 length equals 15 residues.

The chain employs TRBV6-5 and TRBJ2-5; 8 nucleotides line up with TRBD2. Per germline, CDR1 MNHEY and CDR2 SVGAGI. The CDR3 is 14 amino acids. The ends lost 8 bases at V and 5 bases at J; junction bases unmatched: 10. The CDR3 sequence is CASWTGLVRETQYF. For the CDR3, the DNA is TGTGCCAGCTGGACGGGACTAGTGCGGGAGACCCAGTACTTC.

This rearrangement joins TRBV5-1 to TRBJ2-5; 14 nucleotides match TRBD2. The CDR3 is 16 amino acids. Per germline, CDR1 SGHRS and CDR2 YFSETQ. Trimming at V came to 4 bases and at J to 3 bases, leaving 5 bases not matched to a gene. CDR3 sequence: CASSLGLAGEKETQYF. The DNA for the CDR3 is TGCGCCAGCAGCCTGGGACTAGCGGGAGAAAAAGAGACCCAGTACTTC.

The chain uses TRBV3-1 (or the pseudogene TRBV3-2) and TRBJ2-5; TRBD1 is a possible D gene (6 bases). Germline lookup yields CDR1 LGHDT and CDR2 YNNKEL (reference sequence). V was cut by 0 bases and J by 4 bases, with 12 bases left in between. The CDR3 has 15 amino acids. The CDR3 is CASSQETGRGETQYF. The CDR3 region has the DNA TGTGCCAGCAGCCAAGAAACAGGGAGAGGAGAGACCCAGTACTTC.

The rearrangement uses TRBV5-8 and TRBJ2-7; the D gene is possibly TRBD1 (7 bases). The V end was cut by 0 bases, the J end by 3 bases, with 10 bases between. CDR3 length equals 14 residues. Germline lookup yields CDR1 SGHTS and CDR2 YDEGEE. The CDR3 reads CASSLGRGLYEQYF. The DNA of the CDR3 is TGTGCCAGCAGCTTGGGGAGGGGGCTCTACGAGCAGTACTTC.

J is TRBJ1-3 and V is TRBV7-9; D gene ambiguous. The ends were cut back, 1 base at V and 4 bases at J, with 8 bases in the middle. There are 14 residues in the CDR3. Germline assignment: CDR1 SEHNR and CDR2 FQNEAQ (reference sequence). This CDR3 reads CASSLEAQGNTIYF. The CDR3 nucleotides are TGTGCCAGCAGCTTAGAGGCACAGGGAAACACCATATATTTT.

This chain joins TRBV19 and TRBJ2-7, with 10 positions matching TRBD2. J lost 2 bases, V lost 2 bases, and 3 bases had no gene match. This CDR3 has 15 amino acids. CDR1 is LNHDA and CDR2 is SQIVND in the germline V gene (reference sequence). The CDR3 is CASSILAGVPYEQYF. As DNA, the CDR3 is TGTGCCAGTAGTATACTAGCGGGAGTGCCCTACGAGCAGTACTTC.

V and J are TRBV2 and TRBJ1-2, with a possible D match to TRBD1 (5 bases). V lost 4 bases and J 2 bases, leaving 11 bases between the germline ends. The CDR3 length is 14 residues. In germline, CDR1 is SNHLY, CDR2 FYNNEI. CDR3 DNA: TGTGCCAGCAGTGGGCTCCGGGGGAACTATGGCTACACCTTC. Its protein is CASSGLRGNYGYTF.

This chain links TRBV3-1 (or the pseudogene TRBV3-2) with TRBJ2-1; D is uncertain. The CDR3 runs 12 residues. Between the trimmed V and J ends, which lost 2 bases and 4 bases, there was a span of 3 bases. CDR1 is LGHDT and CDR2 is YNNKEL in the germline V gene (reference sequence). The DNA for the CDR3 is TGTGCCAGCAGCCAATCGTACAATGAGCAGTTCTTC. This gives the protein CASSQSYNEQFF.

The genes are TRBV7-9 and TRBJ2-2, with a possible D match to TRBD1 (5 bases). CDR1 is SEHNR, CDR2 FQNEAQ, per germline (reference sequence). This CDR3 region has 12 residues. V lost 5 bases to trimming and J lost 6 bases, with 7 bases between them. The CDR3 nucleotides read TGTGCCAGCAGCCCACAGGCCGGGGAGCTGTTTTTT. Protein sequence: CASSPQAGELFF.

The rearrangement uses TRBV7-2 and TRBJ1-1, with 8 bases matching TRBD1. The CDR3 totals 12 residues. The V and J ends lost 4 bases and 11 bases, in that order; junction bases with no gene match: 6. The germline gives CDR1 SGHTA, CDR2 FQGNSA. Here the CDR3 DNA reads TGTGCCAGCAGCTCATGGACAGGGCAGGCTTTCTTT. It codes for CASSSWTGQAFF.

The chain recombines TRBV7-3 with TRBJ2-7; TRBD2 aligns across 8 bases. Germline V gene sequence: CDR1 SGHTA, CDR2 FQGTGA. The length of the CDR3 is 15 residues. Germline trimming cut 5 bases from V and 4 bases from J; bases unmatched to any gene: 10. The CDR3 protein is CASSRSGSAPYEQYF. The DNA for the CDR3 is TGTGCCAGCAGCCGAAGCGGGAGTGCTCCTTACGAGCAGTACTTC.

The table lists this clone with a few counts. The chain uses TRBV7-8 and TRBJ1-1; the D is unclear. Germline V gives CDR1 SGHVS, CDR2 FQNEAQ. V shed 2 bases and J shed 1 base, with 11 bases lying between them. The CDR3 has 15 residues. The CDR3 DNA sequence: TGTGCCAGCAGCTTACGGCCCCGGGGGAACACTGAAGCTTTCTTT. This encodes CASSLRPRGNTEAFF.

V gene TRBV12-3 or TRBV12-4 combines with J gene TRBJ1-2; D gene uncertain. The CDR3 consists of 13 residues. V was trimmed by 1 base and J by 2 bases, leaving 5 bases between them. CDR3 in DNA: TGTGCCAGCAGTTTAGACAGAAACTATGGCTACACCTTC. Protein: CASSLDRNYGYTF.

This chain links TRBV2 with TRBJ2-7, with D possibly being TRBD1 (6 bases). The CDR3 extends over 13 amino acids. The germline V and J ends were trimmed by 7 bases and 6 bases, with 16 bases remaining between them. Per germline, CDR1 SNHLY and CDR2 FYNNEI. The CDR3 loop is CASNLGAPGEQYF. The CDR3 region has the DNA TGTGCCAGCAATTTGGGGGCCCCCGGCGAGCAGTACTTC.

This clone was counted a single time. A much larger clonotype is one base distant, so this may be a read error. The sample carries other DNA sequences with the same CDR3. V usage is TRBV28 and J usage is TRBJ1-2, with TRBD1 matching over 9 bases. This CDR3 region has 14 residues. In germline, CDR1 is MDHEN, CDR2 SYDVKM. V shed 6 bases, J shed 4 bases, and the junction held 6 bases outside the gene matches. CDR3 nucleotides: TGTGCCAGCAGGACGGGACAGGGTACCTATGGCTACACCTTC. It translates to CASRTGQGTYGYTF.

This rearrangement joins TRBV19 to TRBJ2-7; TRBD2 aligns across 10 bases. V was pared by 4 bases and J by 2 bases, with 11 bases of the junction left unmatched. The CDR3 is 17 amino acids. Looked up from germline, CDR1 is LNHDA and CDR2 is SQIVND (reference sequence). The CDR3 protein is CASSTPTTSGTTYEQYF. The CDR3 DNA is TGTGCCAGTAGTACGCCCACAACTAGCGGGACCACCTACGAGCAGTACTTC.

The chain links TRBV5-1 to TRBJ2-1, with D perhaps TRBD2 (6 bases). Trimming cost V 0 bases and J 7 bases, with 11 bases left between them. Germline V CDR1 and CDR2: SGHRS, YFSETQ. This CDR3 is built from 14 residues. The CDR3 sequence: CASSLGTIENEQFF. The CDR3 coding sequence is TGCGCCAGCAGCTTGGGGACTATAGAAAATGAGCAGTTCTTC.

This clone was observed a handful of times. The V and J genes are TRBV7-2 and TRBJ1-5, with 7 bases identical to TRBD1. V shed 6 bases, J shed 2 bases, and the junction held 7 bases outside the gene matches. From germline, CDR1 is SGHTA and CDR2 FQGNSA. The CDR3 consists of 15 residues. CDR3 in DNA: TGTGCCAGCAGACCGCCCGGACAGGGCAATCAGCCCCAGCATTTT. It translates to CASRPPGQGNQPQHF.

This chain joins TRBV5-8 and TRBJ1-5, with D possibly matching TRBD1 (5 bases). This CDR3 has 14 residues. Trimming left V 5 bases short and J 2 bases short, with 11 bases between. Germline values: CDR1 SGHTS, CDR2 YDEGEE. This chain's CDR3 is CASRGSRGNQPQHF. The CDR3 bases are TGTGCCAGCAGGGGCAGCAGGGGCAATCAGCCCCAGCATTTT. The full variable domain, its missing parts supplied by reference TRBV5-8 and TRBJ1-5, is EAGVTQSPTHLIKTRGQQATLRCSPISGHTSVYWYQQALGLGLQFLLWYDEGEERNRGNFPPRFSGRQFPNYSSELNVNALELEDSALYLCASRGSRGNQPQHFGDGTRLSIL.

This chain links TRBV5-1 with TRBJ2-3; 7 nucleotides match TRBD1. V lost 5 bases and J lost 4; bases outside the gene matches: 4. CDR1 SGHRS and CDR2 YFSETQ come from the germline V gene. The CDR3 is 13 amino acids. Written as DNA, the CDR3 is TGCGCCAGCAGTTTCGACAGGGCAGATACGCAGTATTTT. Translation: CASSFDRADTQYF.

This sequence joins TRBV19 and TRBJ2-7, with TRBD2 identical over 9 bases. The CDR3 spans 15 residues. The V gene end was trimmed by 4 bases and the J gene end by 4 bases; junction bases not matched to a gene: 8. In germline, CDR1 is LNHDA, CDR2 SQIVND (reference sequence). CDR3 bases: TGTGCCAGTAGTACGCAACTAGCGGGCCATTACGAGCAGTACTTC. Its protein is CASSTQLAGHYEQYF.

This clone was seen just once. V usage is TRBV28 and J usage is TRBJ1-5; weak D call: TRBD1 (5 bases). The ends were cut back, 5 bases at V and 0 bases at J, with 11 bases in the middle. There are 15 residues in the CDR3. The germline V gene has CDR1 MDHEN and CDR2 SYDVKM. Here the CDR3 reads CASSLQGYSNQPQHF. In DNA, the CDR3 is TGTGCCAGCAGTCTTCAGGGATATAGCAATCAGCCCCAGCATTTT.

The chain combines TRBV18 with TRBJ1-5, with a possible D match to TRBD1 (5 bases). CDR1 and CDR2 from the germline V gene are KGHSH and LQKENI. Trimming cost V 4 bases and J 0 bases, with 13 bases left between them. The CDR3 is made up of 16 amino acids. The CDR3 DNA reads TGTGCCAGCTCACTCGAAACGGGGGGTAGCAATCAGCCCCAGCATTTT. Protein sequence: CASSLETGGSNQPQHF.

The rearrangement links TRBV5-4 to TRBJ1-2; D is perhaps TRBD1 (5 bases). Germline V gene sequence: CDR1 SGHNT, CDR2 YYREEE (reference sequence). This CDR3 is 15 amino acids long. The ends were cut back, 0 bases at V and 8 bases at J, with 17 bases in the middle. For the CDR3, the DNA is TGTGCCAGCAGCTTGGCGGTTGGGCAGGGTGGGGGCTACACCTTC. Translation gives CASSLAVGQGGGYTF.

The chain recombines TRBV28 with TRBJ1-2; TRBD1 agrees at 11 bases. Trimming at V came to 6 bases and at J to 4 bases, leaving 10 bases not matched to a gene. Germline V lookup: CDR1 MDHEN, CDR2 SYDVKM. The CDR3 spans 16 residues. CDR3 bases: TGTGCCAGCAGCCCCGGGACAGGGGGTCCAGGCTATGGCTACACCTTC. Protein: CASSPGTGGPGYGYTF.

J is TRBJ2-3 and V is TRBV3-1 (or the pseudogene TRBV3-2); 7 bases map to TRBD1. CDR3 length equals 16 residues. J gave up 0 bases and V 3 bases, and 6 bases lay outside the gene matches. Germline assignment: CDR1 LGHDT and CDR2 YNNKEL (reference sequence). The CDR3 loop reads CASSHPGQPSTDTQYF. In nucleotides, the CDR3 is TGTGCCAGCAGCCACCCGGGACAGCCTAGCACAGATACGCAGTATTTT.

This chain uses TRBV2 with TRBJ1-5; unclear D gene. The CDR3 totals 13 residues. Germline values: CDR1 SNHLY, CDR2 FYNNEI. Trimming shortened V by 7 bases and J by 2 bases, and 9 bases separated the two germline ends. CDR3 sequence: CASTLYGNQPQHF. CDR3 nucleotides: TGTGCCAGCACGCTCTATGGCAATCAGCCCCAGCATTTT.

The chain combines TRBV6-5 with TRBJ1-1; no definite D call. The CDR3 runs 13 residues. The germline V and J ends were trimmed by 8 bases and 4 bases, with 14 bases remaining between them. The germline CDR1 and CDR2 sequences are MNHEY and SVGAGI. Written as DNA, the CDR3 is TGTGCCAGCCGCATCGAAGGGAGCACTGAAGCTTTCTTT. It is translated as CASRIEGSTEAFF.